This T cell receptor (beta chain) was found in a study of CD8 T cells in Susac syndrome. Blood CD8+ and CD4+ T cells underwent high-throughput TCR beta sequencing. The control group consisted of healthy donors matched for age and sex. TEMRA cells were FACS-enriched, unlike CD8+ and CD4+ T cells, which were negatively isolated. The RNA, 0.5 to 1 ug, was put through reverse transcription using random hexamers. Multiplex PCR with immunoSEQ amplified the TCR beta CDR3 across 54 Vbeta and 13 Jbeta. TCRdb recomputed calls from the immunoSEQ multiplex PCR reads with MiXCR, one row per CDR3 protein. The profile covers some 180,000 distinct CDR3 sequences, with approximately 95% appearing a single time and less than 0.12% taken by the ten largest. The germline gives CDR1 MNHEY, CDR2 SMNVEV (reference sequence). V lost 2 bases to trimming and J lost 5 bases, with 10 bases between them. The CDR3 has 14 amino acids.

This sequence originates from a human donor in good health. The sample taken for sequencing was CD4+ T cells from PBMCs. This rearrangement joins TRBV27 to TRBJ1-5, with D perhaps TRBD1 (6 bases). The CDR3 sequence is CASSLTAGDQPQHF. CDR3 nucleotides: TGTGCCAGCAGTTTAACGGCAGGGGATCAGCCCCAGCATTTT.